Presented here are 21 T cell receptor beta chains from one specimen sequenced in a study of T cell repertoires in cytomegalovirus infection. Antigen specificity for these receptors is unknown. One entry per CDR3 protein results from TCRdb running MiXCR on the reads. The table records under 300,000 distinct CDR3 sequences, around 20% of them present only once. This specimen consisted of cultured PBMCs, obtained from culture after CMV antigen stimulation. The receptors were gathered from a human donor in good health (CMV status not recorded). Some clones in this sample may be carry-over from other donors' samples.

This clonotype was picked up many times. This chain joins TRBV27 and TRBJ2-7, with 8 bases that match TRBD2. CDR1 and CDR2 from the germline V gene are MNHEY and SMNVEV (reference sequence). After removal of 6 bases from V and 2 bases from J, the junction contained 12 bases not matched to a gene. CDR3 length equals 16 residues. CDR3 sequence: CASRLAEPTPTYEQYV. In nucleotides, the CDR3 is TGTGCCAGCAGACTAGCGGAACCGACCCCTACCTACGAGCAGTACGTC.

CDR3 region: CASRKDAGNTEAFF. DNA for the CDR3: TGTGCCAGCAGAAAGGACGCGGGGAACACTGAAGCTTTCTTT. The chain recombines TRBV7-8 with TRBJ1-1; no clear D. The V end was cut by 6 bases, the J end by 1 base, with 12 bases between. The length of the CDR3 is 14 residues. The V gene's germline CDR1 is SGHVS and CDR2 FQNEAQ.

The chain couples TRBV3-1 to TRBJ2-1; no firm D call. V lost 2 bases to trimming and J lost 8 bases, with 7 bases between them. The CDR3 sequence is 12 residues long. From germline, CDR1 is LGHDT and CDR2 YNNKEL (reference sequence). The CDR3 reads CASSQQRDEQFF. In DNA, the CDR3 is TGTGCCAGCAGCCAACAAAGAGATGAGCAGTTCTTC.

This chain joins TRBV6-1 and TRBJ2-2, with 8 bases identical to TRBD2. Germline trimming cut 3 bases from V and 3 bases from J; bases unmatched to any gene: 15. CDR3 size: 19 residues. Germline V gives CDR1 MNHNS, CDR2 SASEGT. Here the CDR3 reads CASSDGREAGGLHTGELFF. The CDR3 DNA reads as TGTGCCAGCAGTGATGGGAGGGAGGCGGGAGGTCTCCACACCGGGGAGCTGTTTTTT.

V and J are TRBV2 and TRBJ2-1, with D maybe TRBD2 (6 bases). Deletions cut 7 bases from V and 7 bases from J, with 20 bases between. The CDR3 is 15 residues long. CDR1 is SNHLY, CDR2 FYNNEI, per germline. The CDR3 DNA sequence: TGTGCCAGCAACGAACAGGCGGGAAAGAGGAATGAGCAGTTCTTC. Protein sequence: CASNEQAGKRNEQFF.

The rearrangement uses TRBV6-6 and TRBJ1-5; D might be TRBD1 (5 bases). With 6 bases removed from V and 3 bases from J, the gap between germline ends came to 15 bases. The germline V gene has CDR1 MNHNY and CDR2 SVGAGI (reference sequence). CDR3 length equals 15 residues. DNA of the CDR3: TGTGCCAGCAGCCCCGGGGGAGGGATCAATCAGCCCCAGCATTTT. Its protein is CASSPGGGINQPQHF.

This clonotype turned up a few times. V usage is TRBV7-2 and J usage is TRBJ1-4; maybe TRBD1 (6 bases). The CDR3 totals 13 residues. V was pared by 5 bases and J by 8 bases, with 12 bases between. Per the germline V gene, CDR1 is SGHTA and CDR2 is FQGNSA. CDR3 amino acids: CASSQGPEEKLFF. In nucleotides, the CDR3 is TGTGCCAGCAGCCAGGGGCCGGAGGAAAAACTGTTTTTT.

The J gene is TRBJ1-4, the V gene TRBV5-1; tentatively, D is TRBD1 (5 bases). Trimming removed 5 bases at V and 0 bases at J, with 11 bases between. The germline gives CDR1 SGHRS, CDR2 YFSETQ. This CDR3 is built from 15 residues. The CDR3: CASRSRGATNEKLFF. The CDR3 DNA reads TGCGCCAGCAGATCTCGAGGGGCAACTAATGAAAAACTGTTTTTT.

This clonotype was seen ten or more times. This chain connects TRBV7-2 to TRBJ2-7; 13 bases align to TRBD2. V lost 3 bases, J lost 6 bases, and 11 bases stayed unmatched. There are 17 residues in the CDR3. The germline V gene encodes CDR1 SGHTA and CDR2 FQGNSA. The CDR3 region has the DNA TGTGCCAGCAGCTTGACTAGCGGGAGGCCCCCGGGGGGCGAGCAGTACTTC. Its translation is CASSLTSGRPPGGEQYF.

The chain recombines TRBV2 with TRBJ1-3; D is unclear. Per the germline V gene, CDR1 is SNHLY and CDR2 is FYNNEI. V was cut by 6 bases and J by 0 bases, with 12 bases left in between. CDR3 size: 15 residues. CDR3 coding DNA: TGTGCCAGCAGCGAATCAGTGGTCTCTGGAAACACCATATATTTT. Its protein product is CASSESVVSGNTIYF.

Many counts were recorded for this clonotype. The chain uses TRBV12-3 or TRBV12-4 and TRBJ2-5; D may match TRBD1 or TRBD2 (5 bases each). V was shortened by 3 bases and J by 1 base, with 9 bases between the two germline ends. CDR3 length: 14 amino acids. CDR3 bases: TGTGCCAGCAGTTTTTCAGGGACCCAAGAGACCCAGTACTTC. Its protein is CASSFSGTQETQYF.

A few counts support this clonotype. This chain links TRBV11-2 with TRBJ2-7, with unresolved D. This CDR3 is built from 14 residues. Germline CDR1 SGHAT, CDR2 FQNNGV. Between the trimmed V and J ends, which lost 3 bases and 3 bases, there was a span of 12 bases. CDR3: CASSLYTGDYEQYV. In nucleotides, the CDR3 is TGTGCCAGCAGCTTGTACACGGGCGACTACGAGCAGTACGTC.

This chain connects TRBV6-5 to TRBJ2-3; 9 nucleotides match TRBD1. Trimming removed 0 bases from V and 5 bases from J; junction bases left unmatched: 6. The CDR3 contains 16 residues. Germline CDR1 reads MNHEY; CDR2 reads SVGAGI. CDR3 sequence reads: CASSYSNRGRGDTQYF. The CDR3 region has the DNA TGTGCCAGCAGTTACTCGAACAGGGGGCGAGGAGATACGCAGTATTTT.

This sequence joins TRBV27 and TRBJ2-7; TRBD1 matches 8 bases. The V and J ends lost 5 bases and 2 bases, in that order; junction bases with no gene match: 11. Germline V CDR1 and CDR2: MNHEY, SMNVEV (reference sequence). This CDR3 is built from 16 residues. The CDR3 protein is CASSGLIGQGPYEQYF. Here the CDR3 DNA reads TGTGCCAGCAGTGGCTTAATCGGACAGGGACCCTACGAGCAGTACTTC.

V is TRBV4-3 and J is TRBJ2-5; TRBD2 matches 7 bases. Germline V lookup: CDR1 LGHNA, CDR2 YSLEER. V dropped 5 bases and J dropped 5; count of bases not matched to a gene: 11. The CDR3 spans 15 residues. The CDR3 sequence: CASSGVGAGKETQYF. CDR3 in DNA: TGCGCCAGCAGCGGGGTAGGAGCGGGAAAGGAGACCCAGTACTTC.

There are many counts of this clonotype. This chain connects TRBV7-2 to TRBJ1-3; no definite D call. There are 15 residues in the CDR3. V lost 2 bases, J lost 4 bases, and 12 bases lay in between. CDR1 and CDR2 from the germline V gene are SGHTA and FQGNSA. This CDR3 is CASSLWVSGGNTIYF. The CDR3 region has the DNA TGTGCCAGCAGCTTATGGGTATCAGGAGGAAACACCATATATTTT.

This clonotype has just a few counts. This chain uses TRBV20-1 with TRBJ2-7; 9 positions agree with TRBD2. J was trimmed by 1 base and V by 4 bases; bases with no gene match: 2. The germline V gene has CDR1 DFQATT and CDR2 SNEGSKA (reference sequence). The length of the CDR3 is 13 residues. CDR3 sequence: CSATSGTSYEQYV. The CDR3 nucleotides read TGCAGTGCTACTAGCGGGACTTCCTACGAGCAGTACGTC.

This clonotype has only a few counts. This chain connects TRBV25-1 to TRBJ1-4; no reliable D call. The CDR3 consists of 13 residues. CDR1 and CDR2 from the germline V gene are MGHDK and SYGVNS. V was shortened by 3 bases and J by 3 bases, with 5 bases between the two germline ends. CDR3 DNA: TGTGCCAGCAGTGATTTTGCTAATGAAAAACTGTTTTTT. Translation: CASSDFANEKLFF.

In its sample, this clonotype was seen a few times. The chain is built from TRBV11-3 and TRBJ2-1; D possibly matches TRBD1 or TRBD2 (6 bases each). Germline V gene lookup returns CDR1 SGHNT and CDR2 YENEEA. Between the trimmed V and J ends, which lost 5 bases and 4 bases, there was a span of 12 bases. This CDR3 contains 14 residues. As DNA, the CDR3 is TGTGCCAGCAGCGACCGGGGGCCATACAATGAGCAGTTCTTC. Its protein product is CASSDRGPYNEQFF.

This clonotype was observed a handful of times. This chain connects TRBV7-8 to TRBJ2-7; D is tentatively TRBD1 or TRBD2 (5 bases each). The germline V gene encodes CDR1 SGHVS and CDR2 FQNEAQ. V was trimmed by 3 bases and J by 12 bases, leaving 9 bases between them. This CDR3 has 10 amino acids. In nucleotides, the CDR3 is TGTGCCAGCAGCTTTGGGACCCCGTACGTC. Protein: CASSFGTPYV.

This clonotype was counted ten times or more. This chain joins TRBV11-2 and TRBJ2-1; the D gene could be TRBD1 or TRBD2 (5 bases each). CDR3 length equals 13 residues. From germline, CDR1 is SGHAT and CDR2 FQNNGV. The V gene lost 5 bases and the J gene lost 8 bases, with 13 bases spanning the gap. CDR3 region: CASSPPLGDEQFF. DNA of the CDR3: TGTGCCAGCAGCCCGCCCCTGGGGGATGAGCAGTTCTTC.